One and the same sample provided the 30 T cell receptor beta chains below, sequenced in a study of T cells in tuberculosis. Sorting used thawed, overnight-rested PBMC stained with anti-CD3, a viability dye and GMM-loaded CD1B tetramer. The lipid loaded on the CD1B tetramers was C32 glucose monomycolate from Rhodococcus equi. Repertoires were generated with immunoSEQ multiplex PCR, while TCRdb's copy carries only in-frame clones and drops some. This table holds 55,000 to 70,000 clones, 81% found once. Material: CD1b-GMM tetramer-negative cells sorted from PBMCs. Receptors originate from an adult woman with latent tuberculosis.

V and J are TRBV29-1 and TRBJ2-7, with D perhaps matching TRBD1 (5 bases). V was pared by 4 bases and J by 5 bases, with 12 bases between. The CDR3 is 12 residues long. Germline V gene sequence: CDR1 SQVTM, CDR2 ANQGSEA. The CDR3 here is CSVAREDNEQYF. In DNA form, the CDR3 reads TGCAGCGTTGCCAGGGAAGACAACGAGCAGTACTTC.

This chain joins TRBV5-1 and TRBJ2-1; 9 bases match TRBD2. V lost 3 bases, J lost 7 bases, and 8 bases stayed unmatched. The germline gives CDR1 SGHRS, CDR2 YFSETQ. The CDR3 totals 15 residues. CDR3 sequence reads: CASSSLAGLGNEQFF. The CDR3 bases are TGCGCCAGCAGCTCTCTAGCGGGGCTGGGAAATGAGCAGTTCTTC.

This rearrangement joins TRBV7-3 to TRBJ1-2, with 8 positions matching TRBD1. Germline V gives CDR1 SGHTA, CDR2 FQGTGA. Trimming removed 4 bases from V and 6 bases from J; junction bases left unmatched: 4. This CDR3 has 13 amino acids. CDR3 sequence reads: CASSSNRGNGYTF. Here the CDR3 DNA reads TGTGCCAGCAGCTCTAACAGGGGGAATGGCTACACCTTC.

Comments on this clone: Within the sample, other DNA sequences also encode this same CDR3. CDR3 in amino acids: CASSLGTGTDTQYF. CDR3 sequence (DNA): TGCGCCAGCAGCTTGGGCACTGGCACAGATACGCAGTATTTT. The chain has TRBV5-1 and TRBJ2-3; D uncertain. Trimming took 0 bases from V and 1 from J, leaving 6 bases between them. Germline assignment: CDR1 SGHRS and CDR2 YFSETQ. The CDR3 sequence is 14 residues long.

The chain carries TRBV7-9 and TRBJ2-4, with 7 bases fitting TRBD2. V was clipped by 5 bases and J by 0 bases; unmatched bases: 16. Per the germline V gene, CDR1 is SEHNR and CDR2 is FQNEAQ (reference sequence). This CDR3 has 19 amino acids. CDR3 residues: CASSTPITAGELAKNIQYF. CDR3 DNA: TGTGCCAGCAGCACACCAATCACTGCGGGGGAGTTAGCCAAAAACATTCAGTACTTC.

The V gene is TRBV19, the J gene TRBJ1-2, with 10 bases that match TRBD1. J lost 4 bases, V lost 5 bases, and 7 bases had no gene match. Germline assignment: CDR1 LNHDA and CDR2 SQIVND (reference sequence). This CDR3 is 15 amino acids long. The CDR3 DNA reads as TGTGCCAGTAGTCCGGGACAGGGGTTGATCTATGGCTACACCTTC. Translated: CASSPGQGLIYGYTF.

The rearrangement links TRBV5-1 to TRBJ2-7; D is possibly TRBD2 (5 bases). Germline V CDR1 and CDR2: SGHRS, YFSETQ. Between the trimmed V and J ends, which lost 6 bases and 5 bases, there was a span of 15 bases. The CDR3 covers 13 residues. CDR3 nucleotide sequence: TGCGCCAGCAAGGCGGGCCGTCAAGACGAGCAGTACTTC. This gives the protein CASKAGRQDEQYF.

V and J are TRBV7-8 and TRBJ2-5; TRBD1 matches at 7 bases. TRBJ2-7 explains the end of the DNA better; the J call may be wrong. CDR3 length equals 16 residues. From germline, CDR1 is SGHVS and CDR2 FQNEAQ. CDR3: CASSSTRRDRAYEQYF. Written as DNA, the CDR3 is TGTGCCAGCAGCTCTACACGCCGGGACAGAGCCTACGAGCAGTACTTC.

The chain carries TRBV7-2 and TRBJ2-1, with a tentative D call TRBD1 (5 bases). This CDR3 spans 13 amino acids. V was cut by 5 bases and J by 6 bases, with 11 bases left in between. Germline V gene data show CDR1 as SGHTA and CDR2 as FQGNSA. The CDR3 DNA sequence: TGTGCCAGCAGCCCCAGGGTATCCAATGAGCAGTTCTTC. It yields the protein CASSPRVSNEQFF.

This clone was seen more than once but under ten times. The chain uses TRBV27 and TRBJ1-3, with 12 bases identical to TRBD1. Trimming took 5 bases from V and 7 from J; bases not matched to a gene: 3. This CDR3 comprises 14 residues. Germline V gives CDR1 MNHEY, CDR2 SMNVEV (reference sequence). The chain's CDR3 is CASSGDRGLNTIYF. DNA for the CDR3: TGTGCCAGCAGTGGGGACAGGGGGCTGAACACCATATATTTT.

The rearrangement uses TRBV7-3 and TRBJ1-1; D possibly corresponds to TRBD1 (6 bases). The V gene's germline CDR1 is SGHTA and CDR2 FQGTGA. CDR3 size: 13 residues. V was clipped by 6 bases and J by 5 bases, with 13 bases between them. Here the CDR3 reads CASRLRRGTEAFF. The CDR3 DNA reads as TGTGCCAGCAGACTTCGAAGGGGGACTGAAGCTTTCTTT. Supplemented by reference TRBV7-3 and TRBJ1-1, the full variable domain reads GAGVSQTPSNKVTEKGKYVELRCDPISGHTALYWYRQSLGQGPEFLIYFQGTGAADDSGLPNDRFFAVRPEGSVSTLKIQRTERGDSAVYLCASRLRRGTEAFFGQGTRLTVV.

This clone was observed a handful of times. The chain has TRBV6-5 and TRBJ2-7; 8 nucleotides align to TRBD1. This CDR3 is 14 amino acids long. Germline assignment: CDR1 MNHEY and CDR2 SVGAGI. Trimming removed 5 bases from V and 2 bases from J; junction bases left unmatched: 5. CDR3 residues: CASSRGQVPYEQYF. The CDR3 DNA is TGTGCCAGCAGTAGGGGACAGGTCCCCTACGAGCAGTACTTC.

The rearrangement uses TRBV19 and TRBJ2-1; 8 bases align to TRBD2. The V gene end was trimmed by 8 bases and the J gene end by 0 bases; junction bases not matched to a gene: 3. This CDR3 has 14 amino acids. Germline CDR1 reads LNHDA; CDR2 reads SQIVND (reference sequence). CDR3: CASETSGSYNEQFF. Here the CDR3 DNA reads TGTGCCAGTGAAACTAGCGGCTCCTACAATGAGCAGTTCTTC.

This chain connects TRBV5-4 to TRBJ1-2; D is ambiguous. The length of the CDR3 is 14 residues. Trimming removed 2 bases from V and 3 bases from J, with 11 bases in between. Germline lookup yields CDR1 SGHNT and CDR2 YYREEE (reference sequence). The CDR3 region is CASSFGELDYGYTF. Here the CDR3 DNA reads TGTGCCAGCAGCTTTGGGGAGTTGGACTATGGCTACACCTTC.

This clone was seen a single time. The chain uses TRBV28 and TRBJ1-3; no clear D gene. CDR3 length: 13 residues. Trimming removed 3 bases at V and 0 bases at J, with 3 bases between. In germline, CDR1 is MDHEN, CDR2 SYDVKM. In DNA, the CDR3 is TGTGCCAGCAGTTTCAGCTCTGGAAACACCATATATTTT. Protein: CASSFSSGNTIYF.

This chain links TRBV10-1 with TRBJ2-2; 7 bases are shared with TRBD2. Germline values: CDR1 WNHNN, CDR2 SYGVQD (reference sequence). The CDR3 extends over 15 amino acids. V lost 2 bases, J lost 3 bases, and 3 bases stayed unmatched. The CDR3 coding sequence is TGCGCCAGCAGTGAGGGGGGGAGGGACACCGGGGAGCTGTTTTTT. As protein: CASSEGGRDTGELFF.

The chain carries TRBV5-1 and TRBJ2-1, with TRBD2 matching over 8 bases. CDR3 length equals 15 residues. From germline, CDR1 is SGHRS and CDR2 YFSETQ. V lost 1 base and J lost 6; bases outside the gene matches: 6. CDR3 region: CASSLYLAGTNEQFF. The DNA for the CDR3 is TGCGCCAGCAGCTTGTATCTAGCGGGTACCAATGAGCAGTTCTTC.

A single count supports this clone. The rearrangement joins TRBV6-5 to TRBJ2-1; 9 nucleotides agree with TRBD1. CDR3 length equals 16 residues. After removal of 4 bases from V and 7 bases from J, the junction contained 11 bases not matched to a gene. CDR1 and CDR2 from the germline V gene are MNHEY and SVGAGI. CDR3 region: CASSFLRDRAGNEQFF. As DNA, the CDR3 is TGTGCCAGCAGTTTTCTCCGGGACAGGGCTGGAAATGAGCAGTTCTTC.

The chain joins TRBV14 to TRBJ1-4, with D perhaps matching TRBD1 (6 bases). V shed 2 bases and J shed 4 bases, with 14 bases lying between them. The CDR3 spans 16 residues. The germline CDR1 and CDR2 sequences are SGHDN and FVKESK. The CDR3: CASSQPQGPGNEKLFF. CDR3 coding DNA: TGTGCCAGCAGCCAACCACAGGGTCCCGGTAATGAAAAACTGTTTTTT.

As DNA, the CDR3 is TGCGCCAGCAGCTTGGGTCGGTCTCTCTCTGGAAACACCATATATTTT. Amino acid sequence: CASSLGRSLSGNTIYF. The chain combines TRBV5-1 with TRBJ1-3, with D hard to call. The V gene lost 0 bases and the J gene lost 0 bases, with 10 bases spanning the gap. The V gene's germline CDR1 is SGHRS and CDR2 YFSETQ. The length of the CDR3 is 16 residues.

The gene calls are TRBV19 and TRBJ2-7; a weak D match, TRBD2 (6 bases). This CDR3 comprises 14 residues. Germline V gives CDR1 LNHDA, CDR2 SQIVND (reference sequence). Trimming took off 3 bases at V and 1 base at J, with 10 bases between the two ends. CDR3 amino acids: CASSMGGTSYEQYF. In DNA form, the CDR3 reads TGTGCCAGTAGTATGGGGGGTACTTCCTACGAGCAGTACTTC.

The V call is TRBV11-2, the J call TRBJ1-1, with TRBD1 identical over 7 bases. This CDR3 is built from 15 residues. CDR1 is SGHAT and CDR2 is FQNNGV in the germline V gene. The junction had 12 bases not matched to a gene; V was cut back by 1 base and J by 10 bases. CDR3 sequence reads: CASSLGRAQGMGAFF. The CDR3 DNA reads as TGTGCCAGCAGCTTAGGAAGGGCACAGGGGATGGGAGCTTTCTTT.

The V call is TRBV19, the J call TRBJ1-5; TRBD1 agrees at 8 bases. This CDR3 comprises 14 residues. Germline V gene sequence: CDR1 LNHDA, CDR2 SQIVND (reference sequence). The V segment lost 3 bases and the J segment 6 bases; nucleotides outside the gene matches: 4. CDR3 loop: CASSIRTGPQPQHF. CDR3 nucleotide sequence: TGTGCCAGTAGTATCAGGACAGGGCCTCAGCCCCAGCATTTT. Drawing the rest from reference TRBV19 and TRBJ1-5, the complete variable domain is DGGITQSPKYLFRKEGQNVTLSCEQNLNHDAMYWYRQDPGQGLRLIYYSQIVNDFQKGDIAEGYSVSREKKESFPLTVTSAQKNPTAFYLCASSIRTGPQPQHFGDGTRLSIL.

V gene TRBV4-2 combines with J gene TRBJ2-3; 11 bases agree with TRBD1. This CDR3 comprises 18 residues. Germline trimming cut 1 base from V and 3 bases from J; bases unmatched to any gene: 9. From germline, CDR1 is LGHNA and CDR2 YNFKEQ. The CDR3 region is CASSQVVWGTGGTDTQYF. CDR3 coding DNA: TGTGCCAGCAGCCAAGTTGTCTGGGGGACAGGGGGGACAGATACGCAGTATTTT.

The rearrangement joins TRBV19 to TRBJ1-6, with D possibly TRBD1 on 5 matching bases. V lost 7 bases and J 7 bases, leaving 14 bases between the germline ends. From germline, CDR1 is LNHDA and CDR2 SQIVND (reference sequence). The CDR3 contains 14 residues. The CDR3 reads CASNAGVSNSPLHF. The CDR3 DNA reads as TGTGCCAGTAACGCGGGGGTGTCCAATTCACCCCTCCACTTT.

J is TRBJ2-3 and V is TRBV18, with unresolved D. Looked up from germline, CDR1 is KGHSH and CDR2 is LQKENI. Trimming took off 3 bases at V and 0 bases at J, with 19 bases between the two ends. The CDR3 spans 18 residues. CDR3 DNA sequence: TGTGCCAGCTCACCTAGTCTGTCAAAAAGTTCTAGCACAGATACGCAGTATTTT. Encoded protein: CASSPSLSKSSSTDTQYF.

This chain uses TRBV11-3 with TRBJ2-1, with TRBD2 identical over 10 bases. This CDR3 has 15 residues. From germline, CDR1 is SGHNT and CDR2 YENEEA. The V segment lost 6 bases and the J segment 8 bases; nucleotides outside the gene matches: 10. The CDR3 here is CASSSRGLAGDEQFF. CDR3 nucleotide sequence: TGTGCCAGCAGTTCGAGGGGGCTAGCGGGAGATGAGCAGTTCTTC.

The count of this clone is one. This chain links TRBV7-2 with TRBJ2-7; the D is unclear. The CDR3 runs to 14 residues. CDR1 and CDR2 (germline): SGHTA, FQGNSA. Trimming took off 1 base at V and 0 bases at J, with 7 bases between the two ends. The CDR3 region has the DNA TGTGCCAGCAGCTTAGATGGGCCCTCCTACGAGCAGTACTTC. This gives the protein CASSLDGPSYEQYF.

This clone appeared once. One end of the junction is discordant with germline, which a read error may explain. V is TRBV14 and J is TRBJ2-3, with D possibly matching TRBD1 (5 bases). Germline V gene sequence: CDR1 SGHDN, CDR2 FVKESK. The length of the CDR3 is 16 residues. The CDR3 DNA follows: TGTGCCAGCAGCTCCCGAAGATTAGGGTTGACAGATTCGCAGTATTTT. It codes for CASSSRRLGLTDSQYF.

V is TRBV4-2 and J is TRBJ2-1; 9 bases match TRBD2. The CDR3 runs 16 residues. Germline CDR1 reads LGHNA; CDR2 reads YNFKEQ. The V gene end was trimmed by 4 bases and the J gene end by 7 bases; junction bases not matched to a gene: 11. CDR3 DNA sequence: TGTGCCAGCAGCCCTTCCGGGACTAGCCTTACTAATGAGCAGTTCTTC. Translation: CASSPSGTSLTNEQFF.